Listed below are T cell receptor beta chains from one sample, sequenced in a study of T cell responses to AZD1222 COVID-19 vaccine. Generated by immunoSEQ multiplex PCR, the TCRdb table keeps only in-frame clones and is missing some. The sample holds more than 100,000 clones; about nine tenths are singletons and the top ten take roughly 1.5%. The sequences come from peripheral blood, collected on day 0 of AZD1222 vaccination. These receptors were taken from an adult in good health. Both conserved end residues are part of each CDR3.

J gene	V gene	CDR3 protein
TRBJ2-2	TRBV5-4	CASSTRTSGGLGTGELFF
TRBJ2-1	TRBV7-9	CASSLAVPGDEQFF
TRBJ2-7	TRBV6-2/TRBV6-3	CASSYSAGRHEQYF
TRBJ1-2	TRBV27	CASSPTPSGGETNYGYTF
TRBJ1-5	TRBV21-1	CASSKGQGQGGNQPQHF
TRBJ2-2	TRBV5-1	CASSLGTGIGMGELFF
TRBJ1-2	TRBV2	CASSESEGHYGYTF
TRBJ1-3	TRBV9	CASGPLGHSGNTIYF
TRBJ2-4	TRBV5-4	CASSGSGVFTKNIQYF
TRBJ1-3	TRBV7-2	CASSQRTGNTIYF
TRBJ2-3	TRBV5-4	CASSLVLAGGYTDTQYF
TRBJ1-2	TRBV6-2/TRBV6-3	CASSLGQALFGGYTF
TRBJ1-1	TRBV4-2	CVSSQDGQYGGNFF
TRBJ1-6	TRBV3-1/TRBV3-2	CASSQDTTASSPLHF
TRBJ2-2	TRBV27	CASSLSRELAGELFF
TRBJ1-5	TRBV7-2	CASSLVGGAVNQPQHF
TRBJ2-2	TRBV12-3/TRBV12-4	CASSLRAGELFF
TRBJ2-3	TRBV4-1	CASSISSGGGDTQYF
TRBJ1-4	TRBV30	CAQKRSSNEKLFF
TRBJ2-1	TRBV5-1	CASSLRQGNEQFF
TRBJ1-5	TRBV28	CASSLRQFQPQHF
TRBJ1-5	TRBV30	CAWGMNQPQHF
TRBJ2-1	TRBV4-3	CASSQGFGGGSYNEQFF
TRBJ1-5	TRBV2	CASSDGQGGQPQHF
TRBJ1-6	TRBV7-9	CASSEQGADSPLHF
TRBJ1-1	TRBV12-5	CASAWGQRNTEAFF
TRBJ1-2	TRBV12-3/TRBV12-4	CASSLGQGGYTF
TRBJ1-2	TRBV28	CAVQGVSRGKANYGYTF
TRBJ1-1	TRBV28	CASSLSRGTGNTEAFF
TRBJ2-7	TRBV5-5	CASSLGATSYEQYF
TRBJ1-1	TRBV19	CASSTNRVSTEAFF
TRBJ2-5	TRBV29-1	CSGRHSGVETQYF
TRBJ1-6	TRBV9	CASSDRDRDSPLHF
TRBJ1-5	TRBV2	CASSGGQNQPQHF
TRBJ1-2	TRBV7-9	CASSLVPGRGGYTF
TRBJ1-6	TRBV29-1	CSGSEGLNSPLHF
TRBJ1-6	TRBV28	CASSQRGSYNSPLHF
TRBJ2-1	TRBV3-1/TRBV3-2	CASTPQAVSYNEQFF
TRBJ1-4	TRBV19	CASIPTAAGEKLFF
TRBJ2-2	TRBV4-1	CASRNDGGRYPNTGELFF
TRBJ2-2	TRBV15	CATSRGWTSGGYTGELFF
TRBJ1-2	TRBV7-9	CASSLGTYGYTF
TRBJ2-5	TRBV18	CASSLGLQETQYF
TRBJ2-3	TRBV12-5	CASGLSAGASTDTQYF
TRBJ1-3	TRBV28	CASRQGWGNTIYF
TRBJ2-1	TRBV6-1	CASSEPTLKAYNEQFF
TRBJ1-5	TRBV18	CASRPQGPPNQPQHF
TRBJ1-2	TRBV7-2	CASSREVYGYTF
TRBJ2-5	TRBV11-3	CASSHDETQYF
TRBJ2-3	TRBV4-3	CASSQARASTDTQYF
TRBJ2-7	TRBV28	CASSFSSRADEQYF
TRBJ1-6	TRBV6-5	CASRPTIAINSPLHF
TRBJ1-3	TRBV7-2	CASSLGGGNTIYF
TRBJ2-3	TRBV4-1	CASSQETRGTSGGPKSTDTQYF
TRBJ2-3	TRBV7-2	CASSLDAAGGRQYF
TRBJ1-3	TRBV9	CASSPGGSSGNTIYF